The sequence of this TCR beta chain was determined in a study of T-cell reconstitution after alpha-beta-depleted transplantation in children. Using unique molecular identifiers, the investigators prepared the TCRbeta library. One entry per CDR3 protein, called by TCRdb with MiXCR from the PCR reads. The sample shows approximately 240,000 distinct CDR3 sequences, roughly 10% of them seen only once. This clonotype was observed many times. There are 11 residues in the CDR3. The ends were cut back, 4 bases at V and 8 bases at J, with 11 bases in the middle. In germline, CDR1 is SQVTM, CDR2 ANQGSEA. V is TRBV29-1 and J is TRBJ1-2; D gene ambiguous. This clonotype was sampled from a human donor who donated a stem cell graft to a child with acute lymphoblastic leukemia. The sequencing here drew on PBMCs from the stem cell graft donor, taken from the stem cell graft. CDR3 nucleotide sequence: TGCAGCGTTGGGGAAAAAGGAGGCTACACCTTC. Its protein product is CSVGEKGGYTF.